The rows below give T cell receptor beta chains drawn from one sample of a study of cytomegalovirus exposure and HLA in healthy donors. Data came from immunoSEQ multiplex PCR; TCRdb stores just in-frame clones and leaves some out. The table records fewer than 120,000 clones, more than 70% of them present only once. Sequenced material: PBMCs. The origin of the receptors is a woman younger than 30 in good health and CMV-seronegative. The CDR3 runs from the conserved cysteine through the conserved F or W. Each record gives: clone size, V gene, J gene, D gene, CDR3 protein, CDR3 DNA. The D gene is left open where the match is weak. Clone size, where shown, is once, few, many, or a class for clones that have expanded.

NA,TRBV9,TRBJ1-5,TRBD1,CASSVGTGENSNQPQHF,TGTGCCAGCAGCGTAGGGACAGGAGAGAATAGCAATCAGCCCCAGCATTTT
NA,TRBV5-4,TRBJ1-2,NA,CASSLDTVVANYGYTF,TGTGCCAGCAGCTTGGATACAGTTGTAGCTAACTATGGCTACACCTTC
NA,TRBV4-3,TRBJ1-1,NA,CASSQDPPKRDIYSNTEAFF,TGCGCCAGCAGCCAAGATCCCCCTAAGAGGGACATTTATTCAAACACTGAAGCTTTCTTT
NA,TRBV19,TRBJ2-7,TRBD1,CASSAGTGGSYEQYF,TGTGCCAGTAGTGCCGGGACAGGGGGTTCCTACGAGCAGTACTTC
NA,TRBV30,TRBJ1-1,NA,CAWTDEAETEAFF,TGTGCCTGGACCGACGAAGCGGAGACTGAAGCTTTCTTT
NA,TRBV4-3,TRBJ1-4,NA,CASSQVSGIPEKLFF,TGCGCCAGCAGCCAAGTTTCGGGGATCCCCGAAAAACTGTTTTTT
NA,TRBV6-6,TRBJ2-7,TRBD2,CASTATSSAPNEQYF,TGTGCCAGCACCGCGACTAGCAGCGCTCCCAACGAGCAGTACTTC
NA,TRBV28,TRBJ2-7,TRBD1,CASSLHSGTGDYEQYF,TGTGCCAGCAGTTTACACTCCGGGACAGGGGACTACGAGCAGTACTTC
NA,TRBV7-2,TRBJ2-7,NA,CASSLVGGADYYEQYF,TGTGCCAGCAGCTTAGTCGGCGGGGCGGATTACTACGAGCAGTACTTC
NA,TRBV5-5,TRBJ2-7,NA,CASSFLGADSSYEQYF,TGTGCCAGCAGCTTTTTGGGGGCCGACTCATCCTACGAGCAGTACTTC
many,TRBV11-2,TRBJ1-1,NA,CASSYRRNTEAFF,TGTGCCAGCAGCTACAGACGGAACACTGAAGCTTTCTTT
NA,TRBV5-1,TRBJ2-1,NA,CASSLVASSYNEQFF,TGCGCCAGCAGCTTGGTAGCGAGCTCCTACAATGAGCAGTTCTTC
NA,TRBV7-3,TRBJ2-5,NA,CASSLTGGPTETQYF,TGTGCCAGCAGCTTAACAGGGGGACCTACGGAGACCCAGTACTTC
NA,TRBV5-1,TRBJ2-3,TRBD1,CASSKKRGQGADTQYF,TGCGCCAGCAGCAAAAAGAGAGGACAGGGCGCAGATACGCAGTATTTT
NA,TRBV27,TRBJ2-7,NA,CASSLFGQSYEQYF,TGTGCCAGCAGTTTATTCGGACAGTCCTACGAGCAGTACTTC
NA,TRBV5-4,TRBJ2-2,NA,CASSPTSFGAGELFF,TGTGCCAGCAGCCCTACTAGCTTTGGGGCCGGGGAGCTGTTTTTT
NA,TRBV10-3,TRBJ2-3,NA,CAIKDGTGGSSTDTQYF,TGTGCCATCAAGGACGGGACGGGGGGCAGCAGCACAGATACGCAGTATTTT
NA,TRBV5-8,TRBJ2-5,NA,CASSLSVRGGTETQYF,TGTGCCAGCAGCTTGAGCGTGCGGGGAGGTACGGAGACCCAGTACTTC
NA,TRBV12-5,TRBJ2-1,TRBD2,CASAQDSGYNEQFF,TGTGCTAGTGCCCAAGATAGCGGGTACAATGAGCAGTTCTTC
NA,TRBV5-1,TRBJ2-5,NA,CASRPQQETQYF,TGCGCCAGCAGACCGCAGCAAGAGACCCAGTACTTC
once,TRBV27,TRBJ1-2,TRBD1,CASSPGQGFYFGYTF,TGTGCCAGCAGTCCGGGACAGGGGTTTTATTTTGGCTACACCTTC
NA,TRBV29-1,TRBJ2-3,TRBD1,CSARGQLPSTDTQYF,TGCAGCGCGAGGGGACAGCTTCCTAGCACAGATACGCAGTATTTT
NA,TRBV11-2,TRBJ1-1,NA,CASSLERRTEAFF,TGTGCCAGCAGCTTAGAGAGGAGGACTGAAGCTTTCTTT
NA,TRBV7-3,TRBJ2-1,TRBD2,CASSPLAGGSYNEQFF,TGTGCCAGCAGCCCCTTAGCGGGGGGGTCCTACAATGAGCAGTTCTTC
NA,TRBV28,TRBJ2-1,TRBD1,CASSFMSTGQGYEQFF,TGTGCCAGCAGTTTTATGTCGACAGGGCAAGGTTATGAGCAGTTCTTC
NA,TRBV5-4,TRBJ2-1,TRBD1,CASSRDRAAYNEQFF,TGTGCCAGCAGCAGAGACAGGGCGGCCTACAATGAGCAGTTCTTC
NA,TRBV28,TRBJ2-4,NA,CASSLGAWNIQYF,TGTGCCAGCAGTTTGGGAGCGTGGAACATTCAGTACTTC
once,TRBV10-2,TRBJ1-5,NA,CASSDWPGRNQPQHF,TGCGCCAGCAGTGATTGGCCTGGGAGGAATCAGCCCCAGCATTTT
NA,TRBV7-3,TRBJ1-1,NA,CASSLTSGQGTEAFF,TGTGCCAGCAGCTTAACAAGTGGGCAGGGCACTGAAGCTTTCTTT
NA,TRBV5-1,TRBJ1-3,TRBD1,CASSTQGAHSGNTIYF,TGCGCCAGCAGCACCCAGGGGGCCCACTCTGGAAACACCATATATTTT
NA,TRBV27,TRBJ1-1,NA,CASSLSQSLQVEAFF,TGTGCCAGCAGTTTATCGCAGTCTTTGCAGGTCGAAGCTTTCTTT
NA,TRBV30,TRBJ1-1,NA,CAWNPRRLTAEAFF,TGTGCCTGGAATCCCAGGAGGTTAACCGCTGAAGCTTTCTTT
NA,TRBV18,TRBJ2-2,NA,CASSPFRGREITGELFF,TGTGCCAGCTCACCTTTCCGGGGGCGGGAGATCACCGGGGAGCTGTTTTTT
once,TRBV6-5,TRBJ1-2,NA,CASSYSFGLYNYGYTF,TGTGCCAGCAGTTACTCCTTTGGACTCTATAACTATGGCTACACCTTC
NA,TRBV27,TRBJ2-7,TRBD1,CASSLGGTGHYEQYF,TGTGCCAGCAGTTTAGGAGGGACAGGGCATTACGAGCAGTACTTC
NA,TRBV5-6,TRBJ1-5,TRBD1,CASSLWTGRRSNQPQHF,TGTGCCAGCAGCTTGTGGACAGGCCGAAGGAGCAATCAGCCCCAGCATTTT
NA,TRBV6-5,TRBJ1-1,NA,CASSGQTMNTEAFF,TGTGCCAGCAGTGGACAGACAATGAACACTGAAGCTTTCTTT
NA,TRBV5-1,TRBJ1-4,TRBD1,CASRRRGREDEKLFF,TGCGCCAGCAGGCGCAGGGGGCGAGAGGACGAAAAACTGTTTTTT
NA,TRBV25-1,TRBJ2-2,NA,CASSEYRGGRNTGELFF,TGTGCCAGCAGTGAATATCGCGGGGGCCGGAACACCGGGGAGCTGTTTTTT
NA,TRBV7-2,TRBJ1-1,NA,CASSLDSMNTEAFF,TGTGCCAGCAGCCTGGACAGTATGAACACTGAAGCTTTCTTT
NA,TRBV23-1,TRBJ1-1,TRBD1,CASSYTGGLRSRREAFF,TGCGCCAGCAGTTATACAGGGGGCCTACGCAGTCGACGCGAAGCTTTCTTT
NA,TRBV30,TRBJ1-5,NA,CAWSPQGNQPQHF,TGTGCCTGGAGTCCACAGGGAAATCAGCCCCAGCATTTT
once,TRBV4-3,TRBJ1-1,NA,CASSQDRGQRTEAFF,TGCGCCAGCAGCCAAGATAGGGGACAACGAACTGAAGCTTTCTTT